These 18 T cell receptor beta chains share one sample of origin, sequenced in a study of CD8 T cells in ankylosing spondylitis (dated by TCRdb to about 2017). Summary of the overall study and its limitations: A TCR beta motif of fewer than 10 highly homologous amino acid variants appeared characteristic of blood from ankylosing spondylitis patients.

The library came from 5' RACE. Sequenced on an Illumina HiSeq 2500. TCRdb reworked the public reads: Q25 trimming with fastp, MiXCR clone assembly, productive beta chains retained. Identical CDR3 proteins give one entry, which carries the most common genes and DNA. This sample is represented by roughly 700,000 distinct CDR3 sequences; around 17% of them were singletons. The leading ten clones occupy around a fifth of the sample. Their cognate antigens are unknown. Sequences were obtained from blood, either unsorted or a sorted T cell fraction (not recorded which). The receptors here all came from a male donor with ankylosing spondylitis.

This clonotype was counted a few times. This rearrangement joins TRBV12-3 or TRBV12-4 to TRBJ1-4; no firm D call. The CDR3 extends over 14 amino acids. V lost 3 bases, J lost 2 bases, and 7 bases lay in between. The CDR3 spells CASSFHQTNEKLFF. The CDR3 DNA reads as TGTGCCAGCAGTTTTCACCAGACTAATGAAAAACTGTTTTTT.

The V gene is TRBV28, the J gene TRBJ2-2; the D is unclear. Deletions cut 6 bases from V and 7 bases from J, with 9 bases between. The CDR3 loop spans 12 amino acids. CDR1 is MDHEN and CDR2 is SYDVKM in the germline V gene. Here the CDR3 DNA reads TGTGCCAGCAGGAAAACCTACGGGGAGCTGTTTTTT. It specifies CASRKTYGELFF.

This rearrangement joins TRBV6-1 to TRBJ1-2, with D perhaps TRBD1 (5 bases). Germline V CDR1 and CDR2: MNHNS, SASEGT. Between the trimmed V and J ends, which lost 6 bases and 1 base, there was a span of 24 bases. The CDR3 consists of 18 residues. DNA of the CDR3: TGTGCCAGCAGCGAACGTGGTGAGGGGTTCTACAATAACTATGGCTACACCTTC. Protein: CASSERGEGFYNNYGYTF.

This clonotype has just a few counts. The chain employs TRBV20-1 and TRBJ1-5, with 8 bases identical to TRBD1. Germline CDR1 and CDR2: DFQATT and SNEGSKA (reference sequence). CDR3 length: 14 amino acids. Trimming cost V 6 bases and J 6 bases; bases outside gene matches: 10. In DNA, the CDR3 is TGCAGTGCCCCGGACAGGGAGATCGGTCAGCCCCAGCATTTT. Amino acid sequence: CSAPDREIGQPQHF.

The chain employs TRBV10-1 and TRBJ2-3, with D possibly TRBD2 on 6 matching bases. Deletions cut 2 bases from V and 5 bases from J, with 14 bases between. The CDR3 contains 15 residues. The V gene's germline CDR1 is WNHNN and CDR2 SYGVQD (reference sequence). The CDR3 sequence is CASSEGSGGLDTQYF. The DNA for the CDR3 is TGCGCCAGCAGTGAGGGTAGCGGCGGATTAGATACGCAGTATTTT.

This clonotype was counted at least ten times. The V call is TRBV18, the J call TRBJ2-7; 10 bases fit TRBD2. Per germline, CDR1 KGHSH and CDR2 LQKENI. With 2 bases clipped from V and 4 bases from J, the junction kept 5 bases outside the gene matches. This CDR3 spans 15 amino acids. CDR3 bases: TGTGCCAGCTCACCATCGGGACTAGCGAAATACGAGCAGTACTTC. Protein: CASSPSGLAKYEQYF.

This clonotype was observed a handful of times. CDR3 in DNA: TGCGCCAGCAGCTTGGCTCGCAGCCTGAACACTGAAGCTTTCTTT. Translated, it gives CASSLARSLNTEAFF. This rearrangement joins TRBV5-1 to TRBJ1-1, with D hard to call. The CDR3 covers 15 residues. The V end lost 0 bases, the J end lost 0 bases, and 9 bases lay between the germline ends. Germline-derived CDR1 and CDR2 are SGHRS and YFSETQ.

Only a few counts were recorded for this clonotype. The V gene is TRBV12-3 or TRBV12-4, the J gene TRBJ2-5; 7 bases agree with TRBD1. The CDR3 is 14 amino acids. J was trimmed by 6 bases and V by 5 bases; bases with no gene match: 9. CDR3 nucleotides: TGTGCCAGCAGTCTTACTGGACAGGTTAAGACCCAGTACTTC. Protein: CASSLTGQVKTQYF.

This clonotype was seen once. The chain couples TRBV4-1 to TRBJ2-7; D gene ambiguous. The CDR3 is 14 residues long. Between the trimmed V and J ends, which lost 0 bases and 4 bases, there was a span of 10 bases. The V gene's germline CDR1 is MGHRA and CDR2 YSYEKL. The CDR3 DNA follows: TGCGCCAGCAGCCAAGAATCCCTGGGATACGAGCAGTACTTC. Protein: CASSQESLGYEQYF.

The rearrangement links TRBV20-1 to TRBJ2-7; possibly TRBD2 for D (6 bases). Germline loops: CDR1 DFQATT, CDR2 SNEGSKA (reference sequence). V lost 0 bases and J 0 bases, leaving 15 bases between the germline ends. The CDR3 loop spans 16 amino acids. CDR3 sequence: CSARDRALGGSYEQYF. The DNA of the CDR3 is TGCAGTGCTAGAGATCGGGCCCTCGGGGGCTCCTACGAGCAGTACTTC.

The table lists this clonotype with a few counts. The chain recombines TRBV20-1 with TRBJ2-7; 7 positions match TRBD2. Germline CDR1 reads DFQATT; CDR2 reads SNEGSKA (reference sequence). V dropped 3 bases and J dropped 0; count of bases not matched to a gene: 8. The CDR3 totals 15 residues. In DNA, the CDR3 is TGCAGTGCTAGGGGCAATCCGGGGGGCTCCTACGAGCAGTACTTC. This codes for CSARGNPGGSYEQYF.

This clonotype has only one observation. This chain uses TRBV18 with TRBJ2-7; D unresolved. The V end lost 6 bases, the J end lost 2 bases, and 8 bases lay between the germline ends. The CDR3 contains 12 residues. Germline values: CDR1 KGHSH, CDR2 LQKENI. The DNA for the CDR3 is TGTGCCAGCTCCGACCAAACCTACGAGCAGTACTTC. This sequence encodes CASSDQTYEQYF.

J is TRBJ1-5 and V is TRBV18; D remains unclear. Germline values: CDR1 KGHSH, CDR2 LQKENI. Trimming left V 2 bases short and J 0 bases short, with 8 bases between. CDR3 length: 15 residues. The CDR3 spells CASSPDGNSNQPQHF. For the CDR3, the DNA is TGTGCCAGCTCACCAGACGGGAATAGCAATCAGCCCCAGCATTTT.

The rearrangement links TRBV6-1 to TRBJ2-2; TRBD2 agrees at 8 bases. The ends lost 6 bases at V and 1 base at J; junction bases unmatched: 7. CDR3 size: 16 residues. Germline values: CDR1 MNHNS, CDR2 SASEGT. As DNA, the CDR3 is TGTGCCAGCAGCCGAAATAGCGGGGTGAACACCGGGGAGCTGTTTTTT. Its translation is CASSRNSGVNTGELFF.

In its sample, this clonotype was seen a few times. J is TRBJ1-1 and V is TRBV12-3 or TRBV12-4; 8 bases agree with TRBD1. V was pared by 6 bases and J by 2 bases, with 5 bases of the junction left unmatched. The CDR3 contains 14 residues. For the CDR3, the DNA is TGTGCCAGCAGATTACAGGGGGGCAACACTGAAGCTTTCTTT. Translating gives CASRLQGGNTEAFF.

This clonotype was seen once. This sequence joins TRBV20-1 and TRBJ2-1; 10 bases are a match to TRBD2. CDR3 length: 15 residues. Germline lookup yields CDR1 DFQATT and CDR2 SNEGSKA (reference sequence). The junction had 12 bases not matched to a gene; V was cut back by 6 bases and J by 7 bases. DNA for the CDR3: TGCAGTGCGCTTCCAGCGGGGGGGTTTTTGAATGAGCAGTTCTTC. This encodes CSALPAGGFLNEQFF.

The chain couples TRBV5-1 to TRBJ2-1; TRBD1 matches 8 bases. Trimming at V came to 5 bases and at J to 5 bases, leaving 3 bases not matched to a gene. This CDR3 has 13 amino acids. Germline V lookup: CDR1 SGHRS, CDR2 YFSETQ. This chain's CDR3 is CASRNRGNNEQFF. CDR3 sequence (DNA): TGCGCCAGCAGAAACAGGGGGAACAATGAGCAGTTCTTC. The full variable domain, in which reference TRBV5-1 and TRBJ2-1 provide the parts outside the CDR3, is KAGVTQTPRYLIKTRGQQVTLSCSPISGHRSVSWYQQTPGQGLQFLFEYFSETQRNKGNFPGRFSGRQFSNSRSEMNVSTLELGDSALYLCASRNRGNNEQFFGPGTRLTVL.

In this sample, this clonotype turned up a few times. V gene TRBV20-1 combines with J gene TRBJ2-7; D may be TRBD2 (5 bases). The CDR3 runs to 14 residues. Trimming removed 2 bases from V and 5 bases from J, with 16 bases in between. Germline V gives CDR1 DFQATT, CDR2 SNEGSKA (reference sequence). CDR3 residues: CSARNPRAMDEQYF. CDR3 nucleotide sequence: TGCAGTGCTAGAAATCCGAGGGCGATGGACGAGCAGTACTTC.